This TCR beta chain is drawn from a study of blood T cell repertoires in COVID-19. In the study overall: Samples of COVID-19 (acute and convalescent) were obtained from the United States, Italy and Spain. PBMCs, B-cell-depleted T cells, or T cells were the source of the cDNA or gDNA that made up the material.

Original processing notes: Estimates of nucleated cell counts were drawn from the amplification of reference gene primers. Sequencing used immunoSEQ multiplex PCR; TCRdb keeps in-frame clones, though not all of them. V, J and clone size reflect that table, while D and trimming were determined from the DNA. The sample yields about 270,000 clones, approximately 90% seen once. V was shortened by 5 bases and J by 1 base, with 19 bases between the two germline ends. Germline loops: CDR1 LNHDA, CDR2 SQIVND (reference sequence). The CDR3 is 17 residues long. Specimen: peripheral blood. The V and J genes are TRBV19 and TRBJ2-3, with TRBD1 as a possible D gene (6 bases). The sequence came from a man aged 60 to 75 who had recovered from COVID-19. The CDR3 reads CASSLKGEAGGTDTQYF. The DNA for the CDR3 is TGTGCCAGTAGTTTGAAGGGCGAGGCAGGGGGCACAGATACGCAGTATTTT.